A single sample gave rise to the 22 T cell receptor beta chains below, sequenced in a study of T cells in Graves' hyperthyroidism and ophthalmopathy. RNA transcripts provided the source from which TCR beta CDR3 regions were amplified. An initial round of RT-PCR targeting the TCR CDR3 relied on the HTBI primer set. TCRdb itself ran the multiplex PCR reads through MiXCR, one entry per CDR3 protein. The repertoire holds a few hundred thousand distinct CDR3 sequences, roughly 14% seen once, with about 5.8% in the top ten. The sequenced sample was blood. These receptors came from a woman aged 30 to 39 with Graves' hyperthyroidism that later progressed to Graves' ophthalmopathy.

This clonotype is a singleton in its sample. The J gene is TRBJ2-7, the V gene TRBV3-1; D not resolved. Germline V gene data show CDR1 as LGHDT and CDR2 as YNNKEL (reference sequence). V lost 4 bases to trimming and J lost 2 bases, with 15 bases between them. CDR3 length: 15 amino acids. For the CDR3, the DNA is TGTGCCAGCAGCCCAGGAGTACTAATGACCTACGAGCAGTACTTC. This encodes CASSPGVLMTYEQYF.

Regarding this clonotype: This may come from a read error, since a much larger clone is one base off. The V call is TRBV6-1, the J call TRBJ2-3; a weak D match, TRBD2 (6 bases). The CDR3 has 14 residues. Looked up from germline, CDR1 is MNHNS and CDR2 is SASEGT. V was cut by 4 bases and J by 7 bases, with 15 bases left in between. The CDR3 bases are TGTGCCAGCAGTGGGACGGGAGACCCTTATACGCAGTATTTT. Protein sequence: CASSGTGDPYTQYF.

The chain joins TRBV5-1 to TRBJ1-3; a weak D match, TRBD1 (5 bases). CDR1 and CDR2 from the germline V gene are SGHRS and YFSETQ. The CDR3 length is 16 residues. Deletions cut 3 bases from V and 0 bases from J, with 13 bases between. CDR3 DNA sequence: TGCGCCAGCAGCTCCTTCGGGGCAGGCTCTGGAAACACCATATATTTT. Translating gives CASSSFGAGSGNTIYF.

This clonotype was seen a handful of times. This sequence joins TRBV24-1 and TRBJ2-6; the D call may be TRBD1 or TRBD2 (5 bases each). Trimming stripped 2 bases from V and 2 bases from J, with 15 bases between. From germline, CDR1 is KGHDR and CDR2 SFDVKD. The CDR3 runs to 18 residues. CDR3: CATSDSKVRETGANVLTF. CDR3 DNA: TGTGCCACCAGTGATTCGAAGGTCAGGGAGACTGGGGCCAACGTCCTGACTTTC.

This clonotype has a single count. This chain connects TRBV4-3 to TRBJ2-7; a weak D match, TRBD2 (6 bases). Germline assignment: CDR1 LGHNA and CDR2 YSLEER. The CDR3 has 15 residues. Trimming took off 0 bases at V and 4 bases at J, with 13 bases between the two ends. CDR3 nucleotide sequence: TGCGCCAGCAGCCAAGAGGCGGGATTAATTTACGAGCAGTACTTC. Its protein product is CASSQEAGLIYEQYF.

In this sample, this clonotype turned up many times. This chain links TRBV6-2 or TRBV6-3 with TRBJ1-5, with D maybe TRBD1 (6 bases). Germline V lookup: CDR1 MNHEY, CDR2 SVGEGT. The CDR3 totals 13 residues. V lost 6 bases and J 11 bases, leaving 17 bases between the germline ends. The CDR3 protein is CASSPQGHGTQHF. CDR3 nucleotide sequence: TGTGCCAGCAGCCCCCAGGGGCATGGGACCCAGCATTTT.

J is TRBJ1-4 and V is TRBV12-3 or TRBV12-4, with 8 bases that match TRBD1. V gave up 3 bases and J gave up 7 bases; unmatched junction bases: 1. The CDR3 spans 13 residues. CDR3 bases: TGTGCCAGCAGTTTCGGGACAGGTGAAAAACTGTTTTTT. It codes for CASSFGTGEKLFF.

This clonotype was observed at least ten times. V usage is TRBV12-3 or TRBV12-4 and J usage is TRBJ2-7, with D hard to call. The CDR3 is 12 amino acids. Trimming cost V 8 bases and J 0 bases, with 8 bases left between them. This CDR3 is CASHGSSYEQYF. CDR3 nucleotides: TGTGCCAGCCATGGCAGCTCCTACGAGCAGTACTTC.

This clonotype was counted between two and nine times. The rearrangement links TRBV4-3 to TRBJ2-1; D tentatively fits TRBD1 or TRBD2 (5 bases each). Germline assignment: CDR1 LGHNA and CDR2 YSLEER. The V gene lost 5 bases and the J gene lost 0 bases, with 14 bases spanning the gap. The CDR3 extends over 16 amino acids. CDR3 in DNA: TGCGCCAGCAGCGACCCCGGGACGGGCTCCTACAATGAGCAGTTCTTC. It encodes CASSDPGTGSYNEQFF.

In its sample, this clonotype was seen many times. J is TRBJ1-1 and V is TRBV5-1; 8 nucleotides align to TRBD1. The V gene end was trimmed by 4 bases and the J gene end by 1 base; junction bases not matched to a gene: 9. Germline CDR1 and CDR2: SGHRS and YFSETQ. CDR3 length equals 16 residues. In DNA form, the CDR3 reads TGCGCCAGCAGCCCTGGACAGGGCGGGTCGAACACTGAAGCTTTCTTT. As protein: CASSPGQGGSNTEAFF.

The rearrangement joins TRBV3-1 to TRBJ1-6, with a weak D call TRBD1 (5 bases). The CDR3 has 15 residues. The ends were cut back, 1 base at V and 10 bases at J, with 14 bases in the middle. Germline assignment: CDR1 LGHDT and CDR2 YNNKEL (reference sequence). The CDR3 DNA sequence: TGTGCCAGCAGCCAAGCTGGTGGGACCGAATCACCCCTCCACTTT. Protein product: CASSQAGGTESPLHF.

This clonotype occurred a few times. This chain links TRBV24-1 with TRBJ2-5; 7 bases fit TRBD2. With 6 bases clipped from V and 3 bases from J, the junction kept 3 bases outside the gene matches. Germline V gene data show CDR1 as KGHDR and CDR2 as SFDVKD. There are 13 residues in the CDR3. In DNA form, the CDR3 reads TGTGCCACCAGTTCGGGAGGAAAAGAGACCCAGTACTTC. It specifies CATSSGGKETQYF.

This clonotype was recorded at least ten times. J is TRBJ2-7 and V is TRBV28; D may be TRBD2 (6 bases). Germline V gives CDR1 MDHEN, CDR2 SYDVKM. This CDR3 is 18 amino acids long. Trimming shortened V by 7 bases and J by 0 bases, and 25 bases separated the two germline ends. CDR3 DNA sequence: TGTGCCAGCAAGCCTCTTTCGTTCCGGGACTCAAACTCCTACGAGCAGTACTTC. It codes for CASKPLSFRDSNSYEQYF.

This clonotype was seen at least ten times. J is TRBJ2-2 and V is TRBV27; D is undetermined. The CDR3 runs 16 residues. Per germline, CDR1 MNHEY and CDR2 SMNVEV (reference sequence). V lost 3 bases and J 4 bases, leaving 15 bases between the germline ends. The CDR3 sequence is CASSLMPQRGTGELFF. The CDR3 nucleotides are TGTGCCAGCAGTTTGATGCCTCAACGAGGCACCGGGGAGCTGTTTTTT.

This clonotype was counted at least ten times. This chain links TRBV28 with TRBJ1-5; weak D call: TRBD1 (5 bases). The germline gives CDR1 MDHEN, CDR2 SYDVKM. The CDR3 sequence is 13 residues long. Deletions cut 5 bases from V and 9 bases from J, with 14 bases between. Written as DNA, the CDR3 is TGTGCCAGCAGTACCGTAAGGGGTGGGCCCCAGCATTTT. Its protein product is CASSTVRGGPQHF.

This clonotype has a count of ten or more. The J gene is TRBJ1-1, the V gene TRBV28, with D unresolved. The CDR3 runs to 16 residues. Germline V gene data show CDR1 as MDHEN and CDR2 as SYDVKM. Trimming stripped 7 bases from V and 1 base from J, with 19 bases between. DNA for the CDR3: TGTGCCAGCACCGAGCTAGGGAGCTTGGGGAACACTGAAGCTTTCTTT. Translated, it gives CASTELGSLGNTEAFF.

This clonotype occurred many times. The rearrangement links TRBV20-1 to TRBJ2-7, with D possibly being TRBD1 (6 bases). Germline values: CDR1 DFQATT, CDR2 SNEGSKA (reference sequence). The CDR3 loop spans 13 amino acids. The V gene lost 3 bases and the J gene lost 3 bases, with 12 bases spanning the gap. The CDR3 nucleotides read TGCAGTGCTAGTGGACAGATATTCTACGAGCAGTACTTC. This gives the protein CSASGQIFYEQYF.

This clonotype was seen at least ten times. This rearrangement joins TRBV7-9 to TRBJ2-1, with 9 bases aligning to TRBD2. Trimming took 5 bases from V and 4 from J; bases not matched to a gene: 9. The CDR3 has 16 amino acids. Per the germline V gene, CDR1 is SEHNR and CDR2 is FQNEAQ (reference sequence). This CDR3 reads CASSLDSGSGYNEQFF. The CDR3 region has the DNA TGTGCCAGCAGCCTCGATAGCGGGAGCGGATACAATGAGCAGTTCTTC.

This clonotype has a count of ten or more. V gene TRBV20-1 combines with J gene TRBJ2-1; 9 nucleotides match TRBD2. The V and J ends lost 5 bases and 6 bases, in that order; junction bases with no gene match: 11. Germline V gives CDR1 DFQATT, CDR2 SNEGSKA (reference sequence). The CDR3 runs 15 residues. CDR3 nucleotides: TGCAGTGCTTATTACCCGGGACTAGCCTCCAATGAGCAGTTCTTC. This codes for CSAYYPGLASNEQFF.

In its sample, this clonotype was seen many times. V gene TRBV19 combines with J gene TRBJ1-2; D gene ambiguous. Germline lookup yields CDR1 LNHDA and CDR2 SQIVND (reference sequence). Trimming cost V 2 bases and J 5 bases, with 18 bases left between them. The CDR3 has 16 residues. The CDR3 sequence is CASSIYPVGMGYGYTF. The DNA of the CDR3 is TGTGCCAGTAGTATATATCCCGTGGGGATGGGATATGGCTACACCTTC.

This clonotype occurred a few times. V is TRBV7-6 and J is TRBJ2-1, with unresolved D. The CDR3 is 15 amino acids. Trimming removed 7 bases from V and 7 bases from J, with 20 bases in between. Germline lookup yields CDR1 SGHVS and CDR2 FNYEAQ. CDR3 sequence reads: CASTPGSSGFNEQFF. In nucleotides, the CDR3 is TGTGCCAGCACCCCAGGCTCTAGTGGGTTTAATGAGCAGTTCTTC.

In DNA, the CDR3 is TGTGCCACCAGCAGCGGTGGATATGAGCAGTTCTTC. Encoded protein: CATSSGGYEQFF. This chain joins TRBV24-1 and TRBJ2-1, with D perhaps TRBD2 (5 bases). Germline V gene data show CDR1 as KGHDR and CDR2 as SFDVKD. The ends were cut back, 7 bases at V and 8 bases at J, with 11 bases in the middle. The CDR3 loop spans 12 amino acids.